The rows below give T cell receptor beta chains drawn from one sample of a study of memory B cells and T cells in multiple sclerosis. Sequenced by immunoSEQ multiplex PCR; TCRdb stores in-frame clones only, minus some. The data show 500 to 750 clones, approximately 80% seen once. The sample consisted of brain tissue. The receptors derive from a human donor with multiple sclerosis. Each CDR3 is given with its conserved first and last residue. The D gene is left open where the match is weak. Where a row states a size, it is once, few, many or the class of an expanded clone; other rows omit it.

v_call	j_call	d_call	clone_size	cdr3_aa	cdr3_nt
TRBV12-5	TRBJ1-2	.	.	CASGRRHLQGKTYGYTF	TGTGCTAGTGGTAGAAGACATCTGCAGGGAAAGACCTATGGCTACACCTTC
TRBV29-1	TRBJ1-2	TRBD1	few	CSVEISKGTGNYGYTF	TGCAGCGTTGAAATTTCGAAGGGGACAGGGAACTATGGCTACACCTTC
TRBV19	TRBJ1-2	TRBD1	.	CASSIRPRGTVNYGYTF	TGTGCCAGTAGTATAAGGCCACGGGGGACAGTCAACTATGGCTACACCTTC
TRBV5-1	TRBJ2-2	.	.	CASTMGPPNTGELFF	TGCGCCAGCACTATGGGACCACCGAACACCGGGGAGCTGTTTTTT
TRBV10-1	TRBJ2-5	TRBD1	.	CASSSGGDPQETQYF	TGCGCCAGCAGTTCAGGGGGCGATCCCCAAGAGACCCAGTACTTC
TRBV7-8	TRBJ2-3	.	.	CASSPDRELDTQYF	TGTGCCAGCAGCCCAGACAGAGAGCTAGATACGCAGTATTTT
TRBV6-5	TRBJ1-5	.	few	CASSFGTLYSNQPQHF	TGTGCCAGCAGTTTCGGGACCCTTTATAGCAATCAGCCCCAGCATTTT
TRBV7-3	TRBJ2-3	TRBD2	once	CASSLTSGGADTQYF	TGTGCCAGCAGCTTAACTAGCGGGGGGGCCGATACGCAGTATTTT
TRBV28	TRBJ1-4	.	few	CASNRGQVEKLFF	TGTGCCAGCAACCGGGGGCAGGTTGAAAAACTGTTTTTT
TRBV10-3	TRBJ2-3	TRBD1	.	CAIRGGQATFADTQYF	TGTGCCATCAGAGGGGGACAGGCGACTTTCGCAGATACGCAGTATTTT
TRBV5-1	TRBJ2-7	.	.	CASSLIGTGPTSWQYF	TGCGCCAGCAGCTTGATAGGGACCGGGCCTACTAGTTGGCAGTACTTC
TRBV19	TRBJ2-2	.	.	CASSKRLTGELFF	TGTGCCAGTAGTAAGCGGCTCACCGGGGAGCTGTTTTTT
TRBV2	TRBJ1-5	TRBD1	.	CASNLGTANNQPQHF	TGTGCCAGCAACCTTGGGACAGCTAACAATCAGCCCCAGCATTTT
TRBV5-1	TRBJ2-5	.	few	CASSLARGSETQYF	TGCGCCAGCAGCTTGGCGAGGGGAAGCGAGACCCAGTACTTC
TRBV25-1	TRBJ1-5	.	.	CASSGRGFYQPQHF	TGTGCCAGCAGTGGCAGGGGTTTCTATCAGCCCCAGCATTTT
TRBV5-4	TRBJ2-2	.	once	CASSLELAANTGELFF	TGTGCCAGCAGCTTGGAGCTAGCAGCGAACACCGGGGAGCTGTTTTTT
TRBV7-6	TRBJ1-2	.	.	CASSARTKSRKTYGYTF	TGTGCCAGCAGCGCAAGAACTAAATCTCGAAAGACCTATGGCTACACCTTC
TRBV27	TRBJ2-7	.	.	CASSLTQIQGSSYEQYF	TGTGCCAGCAGTTTAACTCAAATCCAGGGGAGCTCCTACGAGCAGTACTTC
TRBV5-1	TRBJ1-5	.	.	CASSLGGGADGLNQPQHF	TGCGCCAGCAGCTTGGGTGGAGGGGCGGACGGGCTCAATCAGCCCCAGCATTTT
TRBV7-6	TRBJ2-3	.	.	CASSLQVGTQYF	TGTGCCAGCAGTCTCCAGGTGGGCACGCAGTATTTT
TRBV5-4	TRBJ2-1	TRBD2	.	CASSSGLAGGVSYNEQFF	TGTGCCAGCAGTTCGGGGCTAGCGGGGGGTGTCTCCTACAATGAGCAGTTCTTC
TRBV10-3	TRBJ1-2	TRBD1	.	CAISSIQGANYGYTF	TGTGCCATCAGTAGCATACAGGGGGCTAACTATGGCTACACCTTC
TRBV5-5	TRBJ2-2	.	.	CASSLQPGAVYTGELFF	TGTGCCAGCAGCTTGCAACCGGGAGCGGTATACACCGGGGAGCTGTTTTTT
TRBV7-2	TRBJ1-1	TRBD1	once	CASRLRQGLTEAFF	TGTGCCAGCAGGCTGCGACAGGGACTAACTGAAGCTTTCTTT
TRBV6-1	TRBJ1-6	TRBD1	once	CASRQGGGSPLHF	TGTGCCAGCAGACAGGGGGGGGGTTCACCCCTCCACTTT
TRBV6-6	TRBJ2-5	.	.	CASTTEGTQETQYF	TGTGCCAGCACAACAGAGGGGACGCAAGAGACCCAGTACTTC
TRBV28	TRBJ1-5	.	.	CASSPRGGLNQPQHF	TGTGCCAGCAGTCCCCGGGGAGGGCTTAATCAGCCCCAGCATTTT
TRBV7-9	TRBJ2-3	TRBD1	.	CASSLGTGSGDTQYF	TGTGCCAGCAGCTTAGGGACAGGGTCGGGAGATACGCAGTATTTT
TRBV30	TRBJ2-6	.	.	CAWSYGGASSGANVLTF	TGTGCCTGGAGTTACGGCGGGGCCAGCTCTGGGGCCAACGTCCTGACTTTC
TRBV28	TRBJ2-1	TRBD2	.	CASRGTSGSNEQFF	TGTGCCAGCCGAGGGACTAGCGGGAGCAATGAGCAGTTCTTC
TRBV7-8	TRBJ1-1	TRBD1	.	CASSLGAGGGTEAFF	TGTGCCAGCAGCTTAGGGGCAGGGGGAGGAACTGAAGCTTTCTTT
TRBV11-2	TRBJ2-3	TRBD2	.	CASSPTGGGNTDTQYF	TGTGCCAGCAGCCCTACCGGGGGGGGTAACACAGATACGCAGTATTTT
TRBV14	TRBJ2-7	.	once	CASSQDLVRRIEF	TGTGCCAGCAGCCAAGATCTAGTGAGGCGTATAGAGTTC
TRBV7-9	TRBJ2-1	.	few	CASSPSGDGYNEQFF	TGTGCCAGCAGCCCCTCCGGGGATGGCTACAATGAGCAGTTCTTC
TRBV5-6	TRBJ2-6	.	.	CASSLRGPGANVLTF	TGTGCCAGCAGCTTAAGGGGTCCTGGGGCCAACGTCCTGACTTTC
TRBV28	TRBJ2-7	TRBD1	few	CASSLSGTEGEQYF	TGTGCCAGCAGTTTATCCGGGACAGAAGGCGAGCAGTACTTC
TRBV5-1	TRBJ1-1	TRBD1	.	CASANGQGINTEAFF	TGCGCCAGCGCAAACGGACAGGGCATCAACACTGAAGCTTTCTTT
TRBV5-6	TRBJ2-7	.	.	CASSLFSGEQYF	TGTGCCAGCAGCTTGTTTAGTGGCGAGCAGTACTTC
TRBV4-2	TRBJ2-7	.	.	CASSQEGGGEQYF	TGTGCCAGCAGCCAAGAAGGGGGGGGCGAGCAGTACTTC
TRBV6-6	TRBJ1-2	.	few	CASSPPGAGYGYTF	TGTGCCAGCAGCCCCCCCGGGGCGGGCTATGGCTACACCTTC
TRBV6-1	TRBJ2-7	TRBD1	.	CASNPGTAYSYEQYF	TGTGCCAGCAACCCCGGGACAGCTTACTCCTACGAGCAGTACTTC
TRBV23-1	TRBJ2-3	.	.	CASSGTAQGDTQYF	TGCGCCAGCAGCGGGACTGCTCAAGGGGATACGCAGTATTTT
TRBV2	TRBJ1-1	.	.	CASSEQGPSAEAFF	TGTGCCAGCAGTGAACAGGGCCCAAGCGCTGAAGCTTTCTTT
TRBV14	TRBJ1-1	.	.	CASSQDLVTEAFF	TGTGCCAGCAGCCAAGATCTTGTGACTGAAGCTTTCTTT
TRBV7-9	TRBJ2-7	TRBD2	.	CASSSSAVAGRRVYEQYF	TGTGCCAGCAGCTCGTCCGCGGTAGCGGGGAGGCGTGTCTACGAGCAGTACTTC
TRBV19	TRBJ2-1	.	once	CASSPRGRVVLNEQFF	TGTGCCAGTAGTCCTAGGGGCAGGGTGGTGCTGAATGAGCAGTTCTTC
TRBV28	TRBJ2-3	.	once	CASSLRKRGGLDTQYF	TGTGCCAGCAGTCTCCGGAAACGAGGGGGTTTAGATACGCAGTATTTT
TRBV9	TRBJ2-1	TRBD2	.	CASSVTGLAGVDYNEQFF	TGTGCCAGCAGCGTAACGGGACTAGCGGGAGTTGATTACAATGAGCAGTTCTTC
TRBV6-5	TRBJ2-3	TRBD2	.	CASSSTSGSWYTQYF	TGTGCCAGCAGCAGCACTAGCGGGAGCTGGTATACGCAGTATTTT
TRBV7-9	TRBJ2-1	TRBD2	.	CASSTTPGLAGGPSHEQFF	TGTGCCAGCAGCACGACCCCGGGACTAGCGGGAGGGCCGAGCCATGAGCAGTTCTTC
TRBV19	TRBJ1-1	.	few	CASSIQEWSTEAFF	TGTGCCAGTAGTATCCAGGAATGGAGCACTGAAGCTTTCTTT